A single T cell receptor beta chain is shown here with its context. Authors' data handling: Counts of nucleated cells, estimated from reference gene primer amplification, were obtained. Assay used: immunoSEQ multiplex PCR; TCRdb lists only in-frame clones, some missing. V, J and clone size derive from that table, while D and trimming were established from the DNA sequence. The sample consists of some 250,000 clones, approximately 80% of them appearing once. These data belong to a study of blood T cell repertoires in COVID-19. Turning to the study itself: Material from acute and convalescent COVID-19 was sourced from the United States, Italy and Spain. T cells, B-cell-depleted T cells, or PBMCs supplied cDNA or gDNA.

Material: peripheral blood. The sequence was obtained from a woman between 18 and 30 years old with acute or convalescent COVID-19.

For the CDR3, the DNA is TGTGCCAGTAGTATTGGACAGGGGTTGGAAGCTTTCTTT. Translated, it gives CASSIGQGLEAFF. V gene TRBV19 combines with J gene TRBJ1-1; 9 positions agree with TRBD1. With V trimmed by 3 bases and J by 8 bases, 4 bases remained unmatched. The CDR3 is made up of 13 amino acids. Germline CDR1 and CDR2: LNHDA and SQIVND (reference sequence).